The source of this T cell receptor beta chain is a study of post-analysis software for immune sequencing data. Study at large: Courses of disease covered relapsing-remitting, secondary progressive and progressive-relapsing multiple sclerosis.

Study-level results: F measure grouped same-batch samples tightly together. Significantly decreased normalized Chao1 diversity was recorded for multiple sclerosis patients relative to controls. Four or five TRBV segments, TRBV5-6, TRBV5-1 and TRBV20-1 among them, were found more frequent in patients than controls.

In the case of this clonotype: Its antigen is as yet unknown.

V shed 4 bases and J shed 3 bases, with 7 bases lying between them. Germline-derived CDR1 and CDR2 are LGHDT and YNNKEL (reference sequence). This CDR3 is built from 14 residues. Unique molecular identifiers had been added to the TCR beta cDNA libraries. Roughly 500,000 cDNA molecules were obtained per 1 to 10 million input T cells. TCRdb reprocessed the PCR reads via MiXCR and lists one record per CDR3 protein. The sample gives roughly 670,000 distinct CDR3 sequences, around 64% of which show up once; approximately 11% is in the top ten. What was sequenced was blood. The sequence derives from a girl aged 2 to 9 with multiple sclerosis. This sequence joins TRBV3-1 and TRBJ1-6; D is unresolved. The CDR3 region has the DNA TGTGCCAGCAGCCTCCCCATCTATAATTCACCCCTCCACTTT. Translated: CASSLPIYNSPLHF.